This T cell receptor (beta chain) originates from a study of cytomegalovirus exposure and HLA in healthy donors. The CDR3 totals 15 residues. Germline CDR1 and CDR2: MGHDK and SYGVNS. Unmatched junction bases numbered 9, after V lost 5 bases and J lost 5 bases. Of note for this clone: Its target is unknown.

With 60 Vbeta and 13 Jbeta primers, the PCR was carried out. Using immunoSEQ multiplex PCR, the repertoire was profiled, and TCRdb retains in-frame clones only, with some absent. The sample gives about 170,000 clones, 81% of which show up once; approximately 2% is in the top ten. Overall study results and limits: Overall, about 160 TCR beta chains were annotated as cytomegalovirus-associated. Being indistinguishable, some V segments were excluded, TRBV6-2 and TRBV6-3 among them. No immune exposure information besides CMV serostatus was available. A later analysis linked 15,000 to 20,000 TCR beta sequences to HLA alleles at 0.05 false discovery rate.

V and J are TRBV25-1 and TRBJ2-3; TRBD1 agrees at 8 bases. The TCR was taken from a woman between 18 and 29 years old in good health and CMV-seronegative. Sequences were obtained from PBMCs. The CDR3 spells CASSHRDRSRDTQYF. CDR3 coding DNA: TGTGCCAGCAGTCACCGGGACAGGTCCCGAGATACGCAGTATTTT.